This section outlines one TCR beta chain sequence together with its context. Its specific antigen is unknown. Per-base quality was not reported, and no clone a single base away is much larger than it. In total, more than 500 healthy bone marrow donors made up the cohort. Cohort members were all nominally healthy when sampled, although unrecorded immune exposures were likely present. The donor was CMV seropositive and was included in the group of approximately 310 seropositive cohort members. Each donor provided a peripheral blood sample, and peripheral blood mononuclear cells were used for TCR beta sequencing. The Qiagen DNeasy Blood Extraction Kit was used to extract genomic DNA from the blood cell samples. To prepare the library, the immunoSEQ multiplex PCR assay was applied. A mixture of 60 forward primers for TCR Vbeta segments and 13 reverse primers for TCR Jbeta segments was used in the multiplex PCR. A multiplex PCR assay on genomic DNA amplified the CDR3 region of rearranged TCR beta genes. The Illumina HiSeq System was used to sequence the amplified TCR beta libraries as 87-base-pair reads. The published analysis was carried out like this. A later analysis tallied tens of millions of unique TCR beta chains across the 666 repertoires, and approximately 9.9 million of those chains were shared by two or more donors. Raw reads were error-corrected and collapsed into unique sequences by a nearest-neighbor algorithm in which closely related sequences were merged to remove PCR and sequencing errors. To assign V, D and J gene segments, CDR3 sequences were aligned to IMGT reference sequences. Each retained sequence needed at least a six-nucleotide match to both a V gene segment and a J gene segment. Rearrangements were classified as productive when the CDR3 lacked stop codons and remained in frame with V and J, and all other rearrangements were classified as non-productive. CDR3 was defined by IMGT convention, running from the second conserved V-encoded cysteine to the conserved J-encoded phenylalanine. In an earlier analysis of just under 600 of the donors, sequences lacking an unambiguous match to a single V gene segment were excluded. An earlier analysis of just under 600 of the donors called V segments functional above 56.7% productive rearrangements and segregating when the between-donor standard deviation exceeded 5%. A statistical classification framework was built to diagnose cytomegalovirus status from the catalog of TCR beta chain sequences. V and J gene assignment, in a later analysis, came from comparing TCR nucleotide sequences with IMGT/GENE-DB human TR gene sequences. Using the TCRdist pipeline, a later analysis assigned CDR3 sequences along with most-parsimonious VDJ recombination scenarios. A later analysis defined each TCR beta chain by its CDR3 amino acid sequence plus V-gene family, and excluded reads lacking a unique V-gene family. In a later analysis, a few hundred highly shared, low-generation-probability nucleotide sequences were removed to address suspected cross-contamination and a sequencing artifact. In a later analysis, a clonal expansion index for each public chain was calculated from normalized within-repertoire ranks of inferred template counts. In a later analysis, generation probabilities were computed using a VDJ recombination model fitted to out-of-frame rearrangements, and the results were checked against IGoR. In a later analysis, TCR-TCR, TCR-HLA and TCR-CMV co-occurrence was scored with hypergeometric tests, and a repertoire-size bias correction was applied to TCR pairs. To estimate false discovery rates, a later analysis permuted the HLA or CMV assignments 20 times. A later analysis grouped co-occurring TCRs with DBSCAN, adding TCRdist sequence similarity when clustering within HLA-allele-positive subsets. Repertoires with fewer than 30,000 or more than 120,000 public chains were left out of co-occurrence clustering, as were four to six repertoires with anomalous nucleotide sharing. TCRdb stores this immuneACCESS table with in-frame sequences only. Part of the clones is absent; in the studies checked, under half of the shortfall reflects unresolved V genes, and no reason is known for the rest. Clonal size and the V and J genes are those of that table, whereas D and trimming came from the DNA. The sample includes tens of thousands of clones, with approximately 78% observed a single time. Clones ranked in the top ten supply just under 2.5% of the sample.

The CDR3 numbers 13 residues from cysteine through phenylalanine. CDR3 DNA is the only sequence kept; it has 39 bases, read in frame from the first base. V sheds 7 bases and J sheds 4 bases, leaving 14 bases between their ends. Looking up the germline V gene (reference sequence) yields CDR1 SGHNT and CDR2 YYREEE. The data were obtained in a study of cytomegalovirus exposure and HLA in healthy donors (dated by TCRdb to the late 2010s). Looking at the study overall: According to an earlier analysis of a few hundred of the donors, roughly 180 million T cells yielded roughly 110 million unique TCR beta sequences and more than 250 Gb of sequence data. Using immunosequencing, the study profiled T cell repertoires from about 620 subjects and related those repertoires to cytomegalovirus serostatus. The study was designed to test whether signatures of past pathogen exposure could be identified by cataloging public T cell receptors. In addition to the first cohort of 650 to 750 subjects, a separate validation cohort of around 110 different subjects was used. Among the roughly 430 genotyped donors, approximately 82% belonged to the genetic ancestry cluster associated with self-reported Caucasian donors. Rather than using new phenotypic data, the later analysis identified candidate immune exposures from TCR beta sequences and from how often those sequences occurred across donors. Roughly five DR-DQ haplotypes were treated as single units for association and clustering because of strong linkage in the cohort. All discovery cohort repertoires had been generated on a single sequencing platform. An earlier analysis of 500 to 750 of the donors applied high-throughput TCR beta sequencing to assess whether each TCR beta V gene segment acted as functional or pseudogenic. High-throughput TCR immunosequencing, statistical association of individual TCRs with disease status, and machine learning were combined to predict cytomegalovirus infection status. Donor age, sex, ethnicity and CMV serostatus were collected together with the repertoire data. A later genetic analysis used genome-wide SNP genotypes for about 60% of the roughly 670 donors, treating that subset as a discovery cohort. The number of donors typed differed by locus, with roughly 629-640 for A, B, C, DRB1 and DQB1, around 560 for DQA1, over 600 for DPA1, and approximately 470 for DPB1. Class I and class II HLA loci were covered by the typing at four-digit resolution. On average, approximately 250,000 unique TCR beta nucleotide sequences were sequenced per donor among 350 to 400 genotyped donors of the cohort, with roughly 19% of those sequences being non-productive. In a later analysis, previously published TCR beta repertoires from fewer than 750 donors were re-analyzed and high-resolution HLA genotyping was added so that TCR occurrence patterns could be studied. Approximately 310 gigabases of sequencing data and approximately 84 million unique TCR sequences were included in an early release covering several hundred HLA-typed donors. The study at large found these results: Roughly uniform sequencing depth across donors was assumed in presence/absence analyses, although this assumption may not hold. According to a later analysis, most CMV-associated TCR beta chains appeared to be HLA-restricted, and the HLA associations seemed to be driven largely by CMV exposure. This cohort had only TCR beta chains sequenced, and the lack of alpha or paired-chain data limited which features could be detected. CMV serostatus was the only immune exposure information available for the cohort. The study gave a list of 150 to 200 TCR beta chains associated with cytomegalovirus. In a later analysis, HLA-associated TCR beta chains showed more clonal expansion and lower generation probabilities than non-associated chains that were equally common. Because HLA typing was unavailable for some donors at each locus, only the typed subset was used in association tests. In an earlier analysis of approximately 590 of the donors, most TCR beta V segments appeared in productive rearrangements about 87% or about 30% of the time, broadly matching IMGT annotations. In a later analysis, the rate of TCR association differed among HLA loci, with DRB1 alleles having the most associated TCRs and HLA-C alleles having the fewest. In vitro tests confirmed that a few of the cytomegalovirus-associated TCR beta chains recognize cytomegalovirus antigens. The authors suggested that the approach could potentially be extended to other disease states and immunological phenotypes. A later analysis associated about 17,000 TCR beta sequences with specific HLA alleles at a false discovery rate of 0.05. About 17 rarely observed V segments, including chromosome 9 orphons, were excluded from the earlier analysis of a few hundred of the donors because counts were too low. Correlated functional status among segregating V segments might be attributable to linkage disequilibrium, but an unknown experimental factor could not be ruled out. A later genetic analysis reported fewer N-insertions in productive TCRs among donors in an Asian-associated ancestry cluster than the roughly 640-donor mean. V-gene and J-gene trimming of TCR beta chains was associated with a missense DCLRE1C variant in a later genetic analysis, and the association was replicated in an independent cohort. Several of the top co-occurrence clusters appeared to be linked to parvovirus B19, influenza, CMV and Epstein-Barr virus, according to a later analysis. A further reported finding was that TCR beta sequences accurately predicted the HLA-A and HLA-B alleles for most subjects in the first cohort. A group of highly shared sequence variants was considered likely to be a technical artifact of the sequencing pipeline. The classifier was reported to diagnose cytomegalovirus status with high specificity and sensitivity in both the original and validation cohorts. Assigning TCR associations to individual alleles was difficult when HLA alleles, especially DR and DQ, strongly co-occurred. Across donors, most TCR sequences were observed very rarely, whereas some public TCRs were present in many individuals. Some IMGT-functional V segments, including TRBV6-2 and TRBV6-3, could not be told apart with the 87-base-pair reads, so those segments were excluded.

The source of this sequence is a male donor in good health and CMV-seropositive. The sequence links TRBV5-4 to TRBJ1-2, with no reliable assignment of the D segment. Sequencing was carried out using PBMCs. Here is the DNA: TGTGCCAGCCGTAATCGGGGAGGCTATGGCTACACCTTC. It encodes CASRNRGGYGYTF.